This T cell receptor (beta chain) was sequenced in a study of graft-versus-host responses after intestinal transplantation. Broader study findings: Analysis identified GvH clones in recipient marrow, with some appearing first in ileum or blood.

Clones were read by immunoSEQ multiplex PCR, and TCRdb kept only the in-frame ones, dropping some. The table includes roughly 20,000 clones, about half detected once. With 5 bases removed from V and 6 bases from J, the gap between germline ends came to 13 bases. CDR3 size: 13 residues. Germline lookup yields CDR1 SGHAT and CDR2 FQNNGV. This clone was observed a few times. The starting material was alloreactive CD4+ T cells from a mixed lymphocyte reaction culture, obtained before intestinal transplant. Subset here: CFSE-low proliferating T cells sorted from roughly six-day pre-transplant mixed lymphocyte reaction (GvH or HvG direction). The J gene is TRBJ1-1, the V gene TRBV11-2, with unresolved D. This clonotype was obtained from a human patient who received an intestinal transplant. CDR3 sequence: CASSPAGNPEAFF. The CDR3 DNA reads TGTGCCAGCAGCCCCGCCGGTAACCCTGAAGCTTTCTTT.